This record concerns one TCR beta chain sequence. What it binds is not known. This specimen comes from a study of long-term antiretroviral therapy in people with HIV. A v3.0 immunoSEQ assay was performed at survey level. Produced via immunoSEQ multiplex PCR; TCRdb's table is partial and in-frame only. The table shows about 34,000 clones, with 94% occurring only once. The ends lost 4 bases at V and 1 base at J; junction bases unmatched: 4. The CDR3 covers 15 residues. In germline, CDR1 is SGHRS, CDR2 YFSETQ. HIV-positive participants were all treated in the United States. In each sample, about 0.9-10 million cryopreserved PBMC were present before DNA extraction. Notes on the study in general: In HIV, the repertoires covered a tighter span of CDR3 lengths than in controls. Transplant donor controls retained higher diversity, though diversity increased after ART.

The sequence was collected from a woman aged 45-65 years with HIV. V gene TRBV5-1 combines with J gene TRBJ1-5; 8 positions match TRBD1. This specimen was unsorted PBMCs, taken 5 to 5.5 years after starting antiretroviral therapy. CDR3 DNA: TGCGCCAGCAGCGCGACAGGGGAAAGCAATCAGCCCCAGCATTTT. It yields the protein CASSATGESNQPQHF.